This section outlines one TCR beta chain sequence together with its context. This CDR3 contains 14 residues. V dropped 5 bases and J dropped 4 bases, with 9 bases sitting between them. Looked up from germline, CDR1 is SGHAT and CDR2 is FQNNGV. The sample comes from a study of blood T cell repertoires in COVID-19. Study details: Acute and convalescent COVID-19 specimens originated in the United States, Italy and Spain.

TCRdb's copy holds only in-frame clones and misses some; the assay was immunoSEQ multiplex PCR. The repertoire includes around 57,000 clones, roughly three quarters of them detected once, and 4.5% to 7% sits in the top ten. This chain joins TRBV11-2 and TRBJ1-6; TRBD1 might be the D (5 bases). The sequence derives from a woman in her 70s with acute or convalescent COVID-19. The material sequenced was peripheral blood. CDR3 region: CASSGEGYNSPLHF. The DNA of the CDR3 is TGTGCCAGCAGCGGGGAGGGGTATAATTCACCCCTCCACTTT.